This T cell receptor (beta chain) was sequenced during a study of blood T cell repertoires in COVID-19. Study-level information: Specimens from acute and convalescent COVID-19 originated in the United States, Italy and Spain. From T cells, B-cell-depleted T cells, or PBMCs came the material, which was cDNA or gDNA.

After removal of 4 bases from V and 3 bases from J, the junction contained 5 bases not matched to a gene. Germline CDR1 and CDR2: SGHDN and FVKESK. The CDR3 runs 16 residues. The method was immunoSEQ multiplex PCR; TCRdb's version includes in-frame clones alone and lacks a portion of them. The table records fewer than 500,000 clones, more than 85% of them present only once. The material sequenced was peripheral blood. The V call is TRBV14, the J call TRBJ2-1, with 11 bases fitting TRBD2. The origin of this receptor is a woman in her thirties with acute or convalescent COVID-19. The CDR3 bases are TGTGCCAGCAGCCGCAAGGGGACTAGCGGCTACAATGAGCAGTTCTTC. Translating gives CASSRKGTSGYNEQFF.